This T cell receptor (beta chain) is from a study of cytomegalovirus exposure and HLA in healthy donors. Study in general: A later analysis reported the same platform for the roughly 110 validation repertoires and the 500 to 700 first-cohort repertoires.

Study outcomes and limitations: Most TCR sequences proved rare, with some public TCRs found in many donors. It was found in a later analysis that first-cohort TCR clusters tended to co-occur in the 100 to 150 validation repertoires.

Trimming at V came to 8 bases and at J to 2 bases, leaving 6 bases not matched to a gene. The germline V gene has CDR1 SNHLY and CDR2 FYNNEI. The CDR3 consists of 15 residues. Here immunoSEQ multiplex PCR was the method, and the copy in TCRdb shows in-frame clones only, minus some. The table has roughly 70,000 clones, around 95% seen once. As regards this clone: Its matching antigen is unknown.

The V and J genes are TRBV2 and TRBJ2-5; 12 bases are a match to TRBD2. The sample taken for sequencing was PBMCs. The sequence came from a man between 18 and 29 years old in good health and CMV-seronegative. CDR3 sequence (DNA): TGTGCCAGCTCTCTTACTAGCGGGGGGCAAGAGACCCAGTACTTC. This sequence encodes CASSLTSGGQETQYF.